Below, 22 T cell receptor beta chains from the same sample are listed, as sequenced in a study of blood T cell repertoires in COVID-19. The repertoire was sequenced with immunoSEQ multiplex PCR; TCRdb's copy has only in-frame clones and lacks some. The profile covers about 65,000 clones, with about 93% appearing a single time and about 3.1% taken by the ten largest. Sequencing was carried out using peripheral blood. These receptors originate from a man between 65 and 85 years old with active COVID-19.

This clone was counted once. The chain has TRBV6-5 and TRBJ1-3, with D possibly being TRBD1 (6 bases). Trimming cost V 6 bases and J 2 bases, with 11 bases left between them. Germline CDR1 reads MNHEY; CDR2 reads SVGAGI. The length of the CDR3 is 14 residues. The CDR3 region has the DNA TGTGCCAGCAGACAGGGAGGGGCTGGAAACACCATATATTTT. Translation gives CASRQGGAGNTIYF.

The chain uses TRBV9 and TRBJ2-5, with 10 bases matching TRBD2. Per germline, CDR1 SGDLS and CDR2 YYNGEE. The CDR3 is 16 amino acids. J gave up 5 bases and V 0 bases, and 7 bases lay outside the gene matches. CDR3 residues: CASSVVSGGAGETQYF. DNA for the CDR3: TGTGCCAGCAGCGTAGTAAGCGGGGGGGCCGGGGAGACCCAGTACTTC.

This clone was seen just once. This chain links TRBV5-4 with TRBJ1-2; 8 bases match TRBD1. The ends lost 4 bases at V and 7 bases at J; junction bases unmatched: 12. The CDR3 is 15 amino acids. CDR1 and CDR2 from the germline V gene are SGHNT and YYREEE (reference sequence). The CDR3 DNA reads as TGTGCCAGCAGCGCACCCGGGACAGGAGCGGGTGGCTACACCTTC. Translated: CASSAPGTGAGGYTF.

This chain joins TRBV4-2 and TRBJ2-7, with 9 bases lining up with TRBD1. V shed 6 bases and J 0 bases; nucleotides not matched to a gene: 9. Looked up from germline, CDR1 is LGHNA and CDR2 is YNFKEQ. The CDR3 extends over 16 amino acids. The CDR3 DNA follows: TGTGCCAGCAGACAATCCGGGACAGGGAGCTCCTACGAGCAGTACTTC. Translation gives CASRQSGTGSSYEQYF.

This sequence joins TRBV3-1 (or the pseudogene TRBV3-2) and TRBJ2-4; tentative D call: TRBD1 (5 bases). The CDR3 length is 17 residues. The V end was cut by 1 base, the J end by 0 bases, with 13 bases between. Per germline, CDR1 LGHDT and CDR2 YNNKEL (reference sequence). CDR3 loop: CASSQGSGLLAKNIQYF. In DNA, the CDR3 is TGTGCCAGCAGCCAAGGTTCAGGGTTATTAGCCAAAAACATTCAGTACTTC.

This clone is a singleton in its sample. The J gene is TRBJ2-2, the V gene TRBV5-1; a weak D match, TRBD1 (6 bases). Germline V CDR1 and CDR2: SGHRS, YFSETQ. Trimming stripped 9 bases from V and 0 bases from J, with 15 bases between. CDR3 size: 15 residues. The CDR3 DNA reads as TGCGCCACCCAAGTGGGGGCAACGAACACCGGGGAGCTGTTTTTT. This translates into CATQVGATNTGELFF. The complete variable domain, with remaining parts taken from reference TRBV5-1 and TRBJ2-2, reads KAGVTQTPRYLIKTRGQQVTLSCSPISGHRSVSWYQQTPGQGLQFLFEYFSETQRNKGNFPGRFSGRQFSNSRSEMNVSTLELGDSALYLCATQVGATNTGELFFGEGSRLTVL.

The J gene is TRBJ1-1, the V gene TRBV4-2; no definite D call. Trimming stripped 2 bases from V and 5 bases from J, with 12 bases between. The CDR3 runs 14 residues. CDR1 and CDR2 from the germline V gene are LGHNA and YNFKEQ. CDR3 loop: CASSQSTGWTEAFF. CDR3 DNA: TGTGCCAGCAGCCAAAGTACGGGATGGACTGAAGCTTTCTTT.

The rearrangement uses TRBV19 and TRBJ1-1; a possible D gene is TRBD1 (6 bases). Germline loops: CDR1 LNHDA, CDR2 SQIVND (reference sequence). V lost 5 bases and J 1 base, leaving 11 bases between the germline ends. The CDR3 is 14 residues long. Here the CDR3 reads CASSSGQPNTEAFF. The DNA for the CDR3 is TGTGCCAGTAGTTCAGGACAGCCGAACACTGAAGCTTTCTTT.

The CDR3 spells CAISLGEDRGYTF. In DNA, the CDR3 is TGTGCCATCAGTCTAGGGGAAGATCGTGGCTACACCTTC. The V call is TRBV10-3, the J call TRBJ1-2; a weak D match, TRBD1 (5 bases). CDR1 and CDR2 from the germline V gene are ENHRY and SYGVKD. This CDR3 contains 13 residues. V lost 5 bases and J 7 bases, leaving 14 bases between the germline ends.

The chain joins TRBV7-2 to TRBJ2-2; a possible D gene is TRBD2 (6 bases). Trimming removed 3 bases from V and 1 base from J, with 6 bases in between. This CDR3 is built from 14 residues. Germline V lookup: CDR1 SGHTA, CDR2 FQGNSA. The CDR3 DNA sequence: TGTGCCAGCAGCTTCGGGGGGAACACCGGGGAGCTGTTTTTT. Its translation: CASSFGGNTGELFF.

This clone has only one observation. This chain connects TRBV15 to TRBJ1-2, with unresolved D. With 0 bases removed from V and 8 bases from J, the gap between germline ends came to 13 bases. This CDR3 is built from 14 residues. The V gene's germline CDR1 is LNHNV and CDR2 YYDKDF (reference sequence). CDR3 DNA: TGTGCCACCAGCAGAGATCTCCCCGCTAGCGGCTACACCTTC. It translates to CATSRDLPASGYTF.

This rearrangement joins TRBV2 to TRBJ1-1, with 8 nucleotides matching TRBD1. Germline V lookup: CDR1 SNHLY, CDR2 FYNNEI. This CDR3 region has 15 residues. Trimming cost V 5 bases and J 3 bases; bases outside gene matches: 8. CDR3 region: CASSRIQGGDTEAFF. CDR3 in DNA: TGTGCCAGCAGTAGGATACAGGGGGGCGACACTGAAGCTTTCTTT.

This clone was seen a single time. J is TRBJ2-1 and V is TRBV19; 10 bases are shared with TRBD1. Germline V CDR1 and CDR2: LNHDA, SQIVND (reference sequence). The trim removed 3 bases at V and 6 bases at J, leaving 5 bases unmatched. The CDR3 extends over 15 amino acids. CDR3: CASSIGTGVINEQFF. In nucleotides, the CDR3 is TGTGCCAGTAGTATCGGGACAGGGGTGATCAATGAGCAGTTCTTC.

V gene TRBV6-6 combines with J gene TRBJ2-2, with a possible D match to TRBD2 (7 bases). Germline CDR1 and CDR2: MNHNY and SVGAGI (reference sequence). CDR3 length: 17 residues. The V and J ends lost 5 bases and 4 bases respectively, with 20 bases between them. CDR3 DNA sequence: TGTGCCAGCAGTCCTCTGACGGGGGGCGAGGGCACCGGGGAGCTGTTTTTT. This translates into CASSPLTGGEGTGELFF.

The J gene is TRBJ2-2, the V gene TRBV6-5; D is unresolved. V was trimmed by 2 bases and J by 0 bases, leaving 7 bases between them. The CDR3 is 15 amino acids. Germline values: CDR1 MNHEY, CDR2 SVGAGI. The CDR3 reads CASSYDTSNTGELFF. CDR3 DNA: TGTGCCAGCAGTTACGACACCTCGAACACCGGGGAGCTGTTTTTT.

This clone has a single count. The chain recombines TRBV29-1 with TRBJ1-3; D is unresolved. The CDR3 loop spans 13 amino acids. Germline V CDR1 and CDR2: SQVTM, ANQGSEA. V was shortened by 2 bases and J by 2 bases, with 7 bases between the two germline ends. CDR3 sequence (DNA): TGCAGCGTTGAACGGGGAACTGGAAACACCATATATTTT. It codes for CSVERGTGNTIYF.

The chain joins TRBV19 to TRBJ1-2, with 8 bases aligning to TRBD1. The CDR3 has 15 amino acids. V lost 5 bases, J lost 0 bases, and 5 bases stayed unmatched. Germline V lookup: CDR1 LNHDA, CDR2 SQIVND (reference sequence). CDR3 protein: CASSVQGAANYGYTF. The CDR3 DNA reads as TGTGCCAGTAGTGTTCAGGGGGCCGCTAACTATGGCTACACCTTC.

This clone was found once. The chain has TRBV12-3 or TRBV12-4 and TRBJ1-2; a weak D match, TRBD1 (5 bases). This CDR3 is 13 amino acids long. V was clipped by 3 bases and J by 4 bases, with 9 bases between them. Here the CDR3 reads CASSFGAGYGYTF. CDR3 DNA: TGTGCCAGCAGTTTTGGGGCTGGCTATGGCTACACCTTC.

The chain joins TRBV15 to TRBJ2-7, with D possibly being TRBD2 (6 bases). The CDR3 totals 14 residues. Trimming cost V 1 base and J 7 bases, with 14 bases left between them. CDR1 is LNHNV, CDR2 YYDKDF, per germline (reference sequence). CDR3 bases: TGTGCCACCAGCAGAGGCGGGGAGGTAACGGAGCAGTACTTC. This translates into CATSRGGEVTEQYF.

This chain uses TRBV9 with TRBJ2-1, with TRBD2 matching 15 bases. Germline trimming cut 6 bases from V and 1 base from J; bases unmatched to any gene: 5. The CDR3 length is 17 residues. CDR1 SGDLS and CDR2 YYNGEE come from the germline V gene. The CDR3 protein is CASTGLAGGLSYNEQFF. Written as DNA, the CDR3 is TGTGCCAGCACGGGACTAGCGGGGGGACTGTCCTACAATGAGCAGTTCTTC.

This rearrangement joins TRBV19 to TRBJ2-5, with 9 positions matching TRBD1. The CDR3 is made up of 14 amino acids. The V and J ends lost 3 bases and 5 bases, in that order; junction bases with no gene match: 4. The germline gives CDR1 LNHDA, CDR2 SQIVND (reference sequence). DNA for the CDR3: TGTGCCAGTAGTATCCGGACAGGGGAGGAGACCCAGTACTTC. Translation gives CASSIRTGEETQYF. The full variable domain, in which reference TRBV19 and TRBJ2-5 provide the parts outside the CDR3, is DGGITQSPKYLFRKEGQNVTLSCEQNLNHDAMYWYRQDPGQGLRLIYYSQIVNDFQKGDIAEGYSVSREKKESFPLTVTSAQKNPTAFYLCASSIRTGEETQYFGPGTRLLVL.

The rearrangement uses TRBV5-5 and TRBJ2-5; maybe TRBD1 (6 bases). Per the germline V gene, CDR1 is SGHKS and CDR2 is YYEKEE (reference sequence). The germline V and J ends were trimmed by 1 base and 0 bases, with 13 bases remaining between them. The length of the CDR3 is 16 residues. CDR3 amino acids: CASSLSGRGHQETQYF. CDR3 bases: TGTGCCAGCAGCTTGTCCGGCAGGGGACACCAAGAGACCCAGTACTTC.